Reported below is one T cell receptor (beta chain). The antigen is not known. The CDR3 totals 16 residues. The trim removed 3 bases at V and 5 bases at J, leaving 8 bases unmatched. Germline lookup yields CDR1 KGHSH and CDR2 LQKENI. Here immunoSEQ multiplex PCR was the method, and the copy in TCRdb shows in-frame clones only, minus some. Found here are approximately 190,000 clones, about three quarters of them singletons; the top ten hold roughly 5.9%. These data originate in a study of cytotoxic CD8 clonotypes in ibrutinib-treated CLL. General study points: Clonality, elevated at ibrutinib response, dropped back toward baseline at progression.

The sample here was PBMCs, taken after 12 months of ibrutinib treatment. The sequence was obtained from a human donor with chronic lymphocytic leukemia. V usage is TRBV18 and J usage is TRBJ2-5; 11 bases line up with TRBD1. The CDR3 nucleotides are TGTGCCAGCTCACCGGCGGACAGGGGGCTTTCGGAGACCCAGTACTTC. Amino acids: CASSPADRGLSETQYF.